This T cell receptor (beta chain) derives from a study of beta chain features in type 1 diabetes. Study-wide points: More deletions and fewer insertions at VDJ junctions were seen in type 1 diabetes patients.

This clone was detected only a few times. Its antigen is currently unknown. Of the isolated RNA, all was reverse transcribed, and so the sequenced material was expressed TCRB transcripts. Libraries were prepared by immunoSEQ multiplex PCR; TCRdb keeps only in-frame clonotypes and omits some of them. Of 500,000 to 700,000 clones in the sample, 15% to 17% were seen once. This TCR was recovered from a man aged 18 to 30 in good health. Input material: naive CD4+ T cells from blood.

DNA for the CDR3: TGTGCCACCAGCTACCGGACAGGGACCTTAACCGGGGAGCTGTTTTTT. This sequence encodes CATSYRTGTLTGELFF. The chain combines TRBV15 with TRBJ2-2; 8 nucleotides line up with TRBD1. Germline assignment: CDR1 LNHNV and CDR2 YYDKDF (reference sequence). This CDR3 is 16 amino acids long. V was pared by 5 bases and J by 5 bases, with 10 bases of the junction left unmatched.